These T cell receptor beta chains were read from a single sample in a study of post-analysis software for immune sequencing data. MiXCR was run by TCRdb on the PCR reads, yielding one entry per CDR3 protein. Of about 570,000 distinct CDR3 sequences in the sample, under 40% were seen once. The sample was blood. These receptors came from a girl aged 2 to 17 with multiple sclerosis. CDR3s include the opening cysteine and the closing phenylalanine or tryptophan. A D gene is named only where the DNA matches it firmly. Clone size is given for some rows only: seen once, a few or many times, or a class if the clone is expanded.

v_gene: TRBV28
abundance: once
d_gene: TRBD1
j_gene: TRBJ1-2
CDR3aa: CASSFYWTGKDGYTF
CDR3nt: TGTGCCAGCAGTTTTTACTGGACAGGGAAGGATGGCTACACCTTC

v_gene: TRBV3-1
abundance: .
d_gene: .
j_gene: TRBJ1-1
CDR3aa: CASSQESGLTEAFF
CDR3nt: TGTGCCAGCAGCCAAGAATCGGGACTCACTGAAGCTTTCTTT

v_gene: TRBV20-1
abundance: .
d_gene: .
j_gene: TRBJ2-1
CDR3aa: CSARDYGGSYNEQFF
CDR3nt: TGCAGTGCTAGAGATTATGGGGGGTCCTACAATGAGCAGTTCTTC

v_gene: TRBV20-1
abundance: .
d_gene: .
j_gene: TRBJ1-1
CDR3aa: CSATLGVSGLTEAFF
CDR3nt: TGCAGTGCCACGTTAGGTGTTTCAGGGTTGACTGAAGCTTTCTTT

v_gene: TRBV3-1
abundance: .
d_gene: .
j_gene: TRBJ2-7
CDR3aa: CASSQGDKTYEQYF
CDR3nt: TGTGCCAGCAGCCAAGGGGACAAGACCTACGAGCAGTACTTC

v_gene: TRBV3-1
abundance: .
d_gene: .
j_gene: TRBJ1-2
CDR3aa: CASSHKGGYTF
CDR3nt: TGTGCCAGCAGTCACAAGGGTGGCTACACCTTC

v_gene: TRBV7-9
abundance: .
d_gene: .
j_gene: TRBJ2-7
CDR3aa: CASSLGDLGGNYEQYF
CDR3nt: TGTGCCAGCAGCTTAGGAGATCTAGGCGGTAACTACGAGCAGTACTTC

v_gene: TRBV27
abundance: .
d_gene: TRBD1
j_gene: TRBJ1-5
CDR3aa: CASSRDSYQPQHF
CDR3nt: TGTGCCAGCAGTCGGGACAGTTATCAGCCCCAGCATTTT

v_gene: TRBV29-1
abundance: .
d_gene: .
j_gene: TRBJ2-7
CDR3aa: CSGGDSSYEQYF
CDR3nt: TGCAGCGGGGGGGACAGCTCCTACGAGCAGTACTTC

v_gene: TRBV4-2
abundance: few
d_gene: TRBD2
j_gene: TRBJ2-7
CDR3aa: CASSQLLAGGLEQYF
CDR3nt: TGTGCCAGCAGCCAATTGCTAGCGGGGGGTCTCGAGCAGTACTTC

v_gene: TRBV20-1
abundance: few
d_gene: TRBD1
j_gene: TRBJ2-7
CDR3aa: CSAPPGQGHEQYF
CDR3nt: TGCAGTGCTCCCCCGGGACAGGGTCACGAGCAGTACTTC

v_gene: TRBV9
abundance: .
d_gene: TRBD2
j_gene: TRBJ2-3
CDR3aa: CASSVEGLAGVIDTQYF
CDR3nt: TGTGCCAGCAGCGTAGAGGGACTAGCGGGGGTTATAGATACGCAGTATTTT

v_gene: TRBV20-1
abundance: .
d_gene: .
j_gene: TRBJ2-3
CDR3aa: CSAIQGGTDTQYF
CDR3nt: TGCAGTGCTATACAGGGAGGCACAGATACGCAGTATTTT

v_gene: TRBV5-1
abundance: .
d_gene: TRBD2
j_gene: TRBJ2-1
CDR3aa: CASSLDLAGGNEQFF
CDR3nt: TGCGCCAGCAGCTTGGATCTAGCGGGGGGCAATGAGCAGTTCTTC

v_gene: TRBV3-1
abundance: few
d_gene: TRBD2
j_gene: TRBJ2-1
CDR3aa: CASSPTSGGAPSEQFF
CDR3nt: TGTGCCAGCAGCCCCACTAGCGGGGGGGCCCCAAGTGAGCAGTTCTTC

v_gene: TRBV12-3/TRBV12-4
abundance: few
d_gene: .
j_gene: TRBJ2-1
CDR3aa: CASSFQGPTYNEQFF
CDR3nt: TGTGCCAGCAGTTTTCAGGGTCCGACCTACAATGAGCAGTTCTTC

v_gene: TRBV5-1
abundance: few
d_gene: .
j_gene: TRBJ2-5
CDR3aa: CASSLAFGWDKETQYF
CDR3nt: TGCGCCAGCAGCTTGGCGTTTGGCTGGGACAAAGAGACCCAGTACTTC

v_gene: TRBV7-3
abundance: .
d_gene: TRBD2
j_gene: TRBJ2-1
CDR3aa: CASSLGRERGGPNEQFF
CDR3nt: TGTGCCAGCAGCTTAGGTCGGGAGCGGGGGGGGCCCAATGAGCAGTTCTTC

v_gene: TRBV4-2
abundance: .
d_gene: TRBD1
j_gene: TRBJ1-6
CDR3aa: CASSLQGQMSSYNSPLHF
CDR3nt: TGTGCCAGCAGCCTCCAGGGACAGATGAGCTCCTATAATTCACCCCTCCACTTT

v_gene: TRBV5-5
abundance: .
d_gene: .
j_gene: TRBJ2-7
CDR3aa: CASSTTSQDRRYYEQYF
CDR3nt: TGTGCCAGCAGCACCACGAGTCAGGACCGTCGTTATTACGAGCAGTACTTC

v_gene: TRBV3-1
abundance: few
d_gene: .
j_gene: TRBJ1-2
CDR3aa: CASSQGPGDYGYTF
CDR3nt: TGTGCCAGCAGCCAGGGGCCAGGGGACTATGGCTACACCTTC

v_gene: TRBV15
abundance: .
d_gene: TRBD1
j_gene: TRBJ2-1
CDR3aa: CATSRAGQGFGGNEQFF
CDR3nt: TGTGCCACCAGCAGAGCGGGACAGGGGTTCGGCGGTAATGAGCAGTTCTTC

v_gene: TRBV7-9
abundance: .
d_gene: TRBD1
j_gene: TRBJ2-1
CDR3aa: CASSPSPGTGGGSYNEQFF
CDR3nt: TGTGCCAGCAGCCCCAGTCCCGGGACAGGTGGGGGGTCCTACAATGAGCAGTTCTTC

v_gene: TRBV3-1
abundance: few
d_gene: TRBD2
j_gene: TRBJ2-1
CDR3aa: CASSQDGGVPYNEQFF
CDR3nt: TGTGCCAGCAGCCAAGATGGGGGGGTGCCCTACAATGAGCAGTTCTTC

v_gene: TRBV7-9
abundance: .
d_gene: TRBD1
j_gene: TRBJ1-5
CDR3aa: CASSFGQGYQPQHF
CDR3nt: TGTGCCAGCAGCTTCGGACAGGGCTATCAGCCCCAGCATTTT

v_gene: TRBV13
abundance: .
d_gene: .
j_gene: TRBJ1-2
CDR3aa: CASSLWEGYTF
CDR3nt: TGTGCCAGCAGCTTATGGGAAGGCTACACCTTC

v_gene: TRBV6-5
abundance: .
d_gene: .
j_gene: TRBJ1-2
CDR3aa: CASSYSYRQRSYGYTF
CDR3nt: TGTGCCAGCAGTTACTCGTACCGACAACGGTCATATGGCTACACCTTC

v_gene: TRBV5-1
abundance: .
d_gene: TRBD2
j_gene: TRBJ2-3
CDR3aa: CASSLELAGETDTQYF
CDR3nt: TGCGCCAGCAGCTTGGAACTAGCGGGGGAAACAGATACGCAGTATTTT

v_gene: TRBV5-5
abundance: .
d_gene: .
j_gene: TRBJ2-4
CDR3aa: CASSLVWESDIQYF
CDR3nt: TGTGCCAGCAGCTTGGTGTGGGAATCGGACATTCAGTACTTC

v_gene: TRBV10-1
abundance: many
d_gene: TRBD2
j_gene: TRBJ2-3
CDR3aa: CASSDWTSGDTQYF
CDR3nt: TGCGCCAGCAGTGACTGGACTAGCGGTGATACGCAGTATTTT

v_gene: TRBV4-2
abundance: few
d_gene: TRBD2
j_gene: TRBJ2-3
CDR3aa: CASSQAGLAGADTQYF
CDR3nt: TGTGCCAGCAGCCAAGCAGGGCTAGCGGGGGCAGATACGCAGTATTTT

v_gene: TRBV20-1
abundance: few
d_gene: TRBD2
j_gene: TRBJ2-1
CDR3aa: CSAFSSASGENEQFF
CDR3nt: TGCAGTGCTTTCTCGTCGGCTAGCGGGGAAAATGAGCAGTTCTTC

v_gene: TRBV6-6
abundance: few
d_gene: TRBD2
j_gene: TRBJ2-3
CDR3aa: CASSYAGGRTDTQYF
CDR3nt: TGTGCCAGCAGTTATGCGGGGGGGCGCACAGATACGCAGTATTTT

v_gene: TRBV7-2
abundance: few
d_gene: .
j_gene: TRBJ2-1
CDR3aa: CASSSPGTSFNEQFF
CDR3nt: TGTGCCAGCAGCTCTCCCGGGACTTCCTTCAATGAGCAGTTCTTC

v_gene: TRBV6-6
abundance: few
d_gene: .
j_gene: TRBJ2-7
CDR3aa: CASSYYGSYEQYF
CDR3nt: TGTGCCAGCAGTTACTATGGAAGCTACGAGCAGTACTTC

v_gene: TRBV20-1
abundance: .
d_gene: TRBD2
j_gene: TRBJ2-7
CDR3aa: CSASASGGYEQYF
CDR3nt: TGCAGTGCTAGTGCTAGCGGGGGTTACGAGCAGTACTTC

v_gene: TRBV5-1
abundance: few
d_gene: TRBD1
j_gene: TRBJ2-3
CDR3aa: CASNLGQSTDTQYF
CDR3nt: TGCGCCAGCAACTTGGGACAGTCCACAGATACGCAGTATTTT

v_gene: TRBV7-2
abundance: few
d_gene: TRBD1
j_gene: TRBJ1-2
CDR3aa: CATRQGEIYGYTF
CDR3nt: TGTGCCACCAGACAGGGGGAAATATATGGCTACACCTTC

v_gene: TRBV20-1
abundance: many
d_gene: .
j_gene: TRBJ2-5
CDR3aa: CSARVAGAGGTQYF
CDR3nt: TGCAGTGCTAGAGTGGCGGGGGCCGGAGGGACCCAGTACTTC

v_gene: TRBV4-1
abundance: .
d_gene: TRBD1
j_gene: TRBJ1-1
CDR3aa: CASSQADRATEAFF
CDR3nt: TGCGCCAGCAGCCAGGCGGACAGGGCCACTGAAGCTTTCTTT

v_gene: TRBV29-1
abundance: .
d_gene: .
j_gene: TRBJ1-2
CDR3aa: CSAGQEGYGYTF
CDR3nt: TGCAGCGCGGGGCAGGAGGGCTATGGCTACACCTTC

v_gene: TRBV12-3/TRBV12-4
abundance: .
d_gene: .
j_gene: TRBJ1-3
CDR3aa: CASSFRPTNTIYF
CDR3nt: TGTGCCAGCAGTTTTCGACCAACGAACACCATATATTTT

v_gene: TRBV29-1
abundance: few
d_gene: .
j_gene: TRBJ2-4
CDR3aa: CSVGGGAAAKNIQYF
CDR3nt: TGCAGCGTTGGGGGCGGGGCAGCAGCCAAAAACATTCAGTACTTC

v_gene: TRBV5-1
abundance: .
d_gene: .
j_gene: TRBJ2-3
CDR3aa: CASSLYTSTDTQYF
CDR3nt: TGCGCCAGCAGCTTATACACTAGCACAGATACGCAGTATTTT

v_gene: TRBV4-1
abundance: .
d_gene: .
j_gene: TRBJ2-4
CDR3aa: CASSQDLRTALAKNIQYF
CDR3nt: TGCGCCAGCAGCCAAGACCTCCGGACAGCTCTAGCCAAAAACATTCAGTACTTC

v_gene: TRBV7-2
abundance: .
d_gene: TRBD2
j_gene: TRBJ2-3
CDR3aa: CASSLPGVAGRTDTQYF
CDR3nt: TGTGCCAGCAGCCTACCCGGGGTAGCGGGGCGCACAGATACGCAGTATTTT

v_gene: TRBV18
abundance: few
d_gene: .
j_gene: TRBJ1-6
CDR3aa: CASSPNGATDSPLHF
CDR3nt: TGTGCCAGCTCACCTAACGGGGCTACGGATTCACCCCTCCACTTT

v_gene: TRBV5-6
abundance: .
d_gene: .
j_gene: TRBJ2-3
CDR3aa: CASSLERQERRDTQYF
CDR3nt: TGTGCCAGCAGCTTGGAACGGCAGGAGAGGAGAGATACGCAGTATTTT

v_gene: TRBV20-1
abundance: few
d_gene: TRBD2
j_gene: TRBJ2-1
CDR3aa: CSAPLAGGQGEQFF
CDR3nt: TGCAGTGCACCGCTAGCGGGGGGGCAAGGAGAGCAGTTCTTC

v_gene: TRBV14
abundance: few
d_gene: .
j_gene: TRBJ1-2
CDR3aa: CASSQGGSYYGYTF
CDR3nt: TGTGCCAGCAGCCAAGGAGGTTCTTACTATGGCTACACCTTC

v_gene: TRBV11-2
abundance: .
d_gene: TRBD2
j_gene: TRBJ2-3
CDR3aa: CASSSHRTSGGVDTQYF
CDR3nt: TGTGCCAGCAGCTCCCACCGGACTAGCGGGGGAGTAGATACGCAGTATTTT

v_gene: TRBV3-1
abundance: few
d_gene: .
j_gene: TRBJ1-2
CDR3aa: CASSQDGGELYGYTF
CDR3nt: TGTGCCAGCAGCCAAGACGGGGGCGAACTCTATGGCTACACCTTC

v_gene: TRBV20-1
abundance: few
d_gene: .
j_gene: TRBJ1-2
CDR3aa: CSATDKGKSFNYGYTF
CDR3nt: TGCAGTGCCACGGACAAGGGGAAATCATTTAACTATGGCTACACCTTC

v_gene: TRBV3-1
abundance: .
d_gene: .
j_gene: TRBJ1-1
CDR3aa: CASSQAGDGTEAFF
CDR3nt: TGTGCCAGCAGCCAAGCGGGGGACGGCACTGAAGCTTTCTTT

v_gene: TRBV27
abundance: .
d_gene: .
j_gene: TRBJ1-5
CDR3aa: CASRYGVSQPQHF
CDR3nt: TGTGCCAGCAGATATGGGGTATCTCAGCCCCAGCATTTT

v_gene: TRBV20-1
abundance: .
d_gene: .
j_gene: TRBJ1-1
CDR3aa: CSAPIWGPTIFF
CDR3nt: TGCAGTGCCCCGATATGGGGCCCAACTATTTTCTTT

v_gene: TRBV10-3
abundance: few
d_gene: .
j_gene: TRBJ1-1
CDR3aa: CAISVGGEAFF
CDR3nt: TGTGCCATCAGTGTCGGCGGGGAAGCTTTCTTT